This T cell receptor beta chain was obtained from a study of cytomegalovirus exposure and HLA in healthy donors (dated by TCRdb to the late 2010s). For the study in its entirety: According to a later analysis, one platform produced both the 120 validation repertoires and the 700 or so repertoires of the first cohort. The study was designed to test whether signatures of past pathogen exposure could be identified by cataloging public T cell receptors. A separate validation cohort of approximately 120 different subjects was used in addition to the 666-subject first cohort. High-throughput TCR immunosequencing, statistical association of individual TCRs with disease status, and machine learning were combined to predict cytomegalovirus infection status. Overall study outcomes, separate from this receptor: All 120 or so repertoires were used to score co-occurrence in the validation cohort in a later analysis, because that analysis had no HLA typing for the cohort. A later analysis found that TCRs clustered in the first cohort also tended to co-occur in the 120 validation repertoires, with 94% of cluster scores above 0. Across donors, most TCR sequences were observed very rarely, whereas some public TCRs were present in many individuals. A few of the identified cytomegalovirus-associated TCR beta chains were confirmed in vitro to be specific for cytomegalovirus antigens. The study gave a list of roughly 150 TCR beta chains associated with cytomegalovirus. In both the original and validation cohorts, the classifier was reported to diagnose cytomegalovirus status with high specificity and sensitivity. It was suggested by the authors that the approach could potentially be generalized to other disease states and immunological phenotypes.

Donors formed part of the validation cohort, which comprised over a hundred subjects and was distinct from the first cohort of under 850 subjects. For this clone: This receptor's antigen is unknown. Per-nucleotide qualities are absent, and no much larger clonotype sits a single base away.

Taken from cysteine to phenylalanine, the CDR3 has 15 residues. Only CDR3 DNA remains: 45 bases, in frame from the first base. From a lookup of the germline V gene, CDR1 and CDR2 are SGHRS and YFSETQ. V and J are trimmed by 4 bases and 4 bases, and the gene matches miss 9 bases of the junction. Library construction relied on the immunoSEQ multiplex PCR assay. On the study's bioinformatics: A statistical classification framework was built to diagnose cytomegalovirus status from the catalog of TCR beta chain sequences. TCRdb limited this immuneACCESS table to in-frame rearrangements with V and J called. A share of clones is missing; checked studies link under half to unresolved V genes, and the rest is unexplained. V and J calls and clone size are copied from that table; D and trimming were computed from the DNA. The sample table holds roughly 330,000 clones, of which about 90% were seen once. The ten largest clones add up to more than 0.9% of the sample.

The chain links TRBV5-1 with TRBJ2-3; TRBD1 agrees with 7 junctional bases. This TCR derives from a woman in her thirties in good health and CMV-seropositive. The specimen sequenced was PBMCs. CDR3 sequence: CASSTSTGKADTQYF. The sequenced DNA: TGCGCCAGCAGCACATCGACAGGGAAGGCAGATACGCAGTATTTT.